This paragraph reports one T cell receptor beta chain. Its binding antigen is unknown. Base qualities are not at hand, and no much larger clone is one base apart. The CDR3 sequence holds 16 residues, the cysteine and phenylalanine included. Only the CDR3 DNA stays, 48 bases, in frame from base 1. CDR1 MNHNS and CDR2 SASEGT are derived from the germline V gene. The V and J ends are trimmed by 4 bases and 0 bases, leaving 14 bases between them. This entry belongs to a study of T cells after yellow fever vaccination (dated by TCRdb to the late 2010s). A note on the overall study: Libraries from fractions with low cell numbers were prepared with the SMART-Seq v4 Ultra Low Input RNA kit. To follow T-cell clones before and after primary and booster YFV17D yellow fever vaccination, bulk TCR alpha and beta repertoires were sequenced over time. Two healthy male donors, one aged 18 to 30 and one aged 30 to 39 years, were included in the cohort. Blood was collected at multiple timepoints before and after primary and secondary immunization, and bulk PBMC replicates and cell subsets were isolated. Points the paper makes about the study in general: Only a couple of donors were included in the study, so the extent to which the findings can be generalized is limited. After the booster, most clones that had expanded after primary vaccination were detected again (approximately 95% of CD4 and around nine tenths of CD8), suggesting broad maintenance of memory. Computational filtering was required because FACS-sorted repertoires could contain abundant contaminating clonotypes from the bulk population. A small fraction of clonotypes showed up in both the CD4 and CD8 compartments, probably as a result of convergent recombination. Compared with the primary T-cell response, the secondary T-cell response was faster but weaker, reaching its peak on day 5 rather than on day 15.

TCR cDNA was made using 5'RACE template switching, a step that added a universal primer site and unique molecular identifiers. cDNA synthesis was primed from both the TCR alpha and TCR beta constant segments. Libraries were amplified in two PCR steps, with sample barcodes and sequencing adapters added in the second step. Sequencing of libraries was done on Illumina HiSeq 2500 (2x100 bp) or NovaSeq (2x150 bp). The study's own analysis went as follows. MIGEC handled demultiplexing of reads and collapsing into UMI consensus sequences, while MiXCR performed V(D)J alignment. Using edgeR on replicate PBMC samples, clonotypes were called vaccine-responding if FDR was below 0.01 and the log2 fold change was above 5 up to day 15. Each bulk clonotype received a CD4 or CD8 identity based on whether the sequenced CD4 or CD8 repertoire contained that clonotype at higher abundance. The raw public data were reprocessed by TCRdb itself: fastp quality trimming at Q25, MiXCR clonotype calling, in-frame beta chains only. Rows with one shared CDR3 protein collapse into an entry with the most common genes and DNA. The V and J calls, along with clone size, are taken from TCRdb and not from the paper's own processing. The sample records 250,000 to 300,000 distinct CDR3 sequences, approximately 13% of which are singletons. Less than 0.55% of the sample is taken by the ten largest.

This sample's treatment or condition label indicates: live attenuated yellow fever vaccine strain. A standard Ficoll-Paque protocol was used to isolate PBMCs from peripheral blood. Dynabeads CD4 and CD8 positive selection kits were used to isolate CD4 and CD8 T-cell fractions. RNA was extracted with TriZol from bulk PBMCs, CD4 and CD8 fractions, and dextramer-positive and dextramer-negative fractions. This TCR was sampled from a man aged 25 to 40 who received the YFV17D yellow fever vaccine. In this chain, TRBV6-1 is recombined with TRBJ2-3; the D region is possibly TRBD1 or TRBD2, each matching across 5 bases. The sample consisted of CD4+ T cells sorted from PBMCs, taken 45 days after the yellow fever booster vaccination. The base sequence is TGTGCCAGCAGTGGGGCTGGGGGAATTAGCACAGATACGCAGTATTTT. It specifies CASSGAGGISTDTQYF.